These 29 T cell receptor beta chains share one sample of origin, sequenced in a study of neurological immune-mediated disorders. Each CDR3 protein gets one entry after TCRdb re-called the 5' RACE reads with MiXCR. Of 49,000 or so distinct CDR3 sequences in the sample, roughly 17% are singletons; the top ten hold approximately 4%. Sequencing was performed on PBMCs. The origin of the receptors is a man between 60 and 70 years old in good health.

The sample holds many counts of this clonotype. J is TRBJ1-2 and V is TRBV6-1; D remains unclear. V shed 2 bases and J shed 8 bases, with 15 bases lying between them. Germline CDR1 and CDR2: MNHNS and SASEGT. The CDR3 is made up of 14 amino acids. CDR3 sequence (DNA): TGTGCCAGCAGTGAAAAGTATCCGGTATGGGGCTACACCTTC. This encodes CASSEKYPVWGYTF.

This clonotype was observed at least ten times. V usage is TRBV2 and J usage is TRBJ2-5, with 12 bases identical to TRBD1. After removal of 6 bases from V and 7 bases from J, the junction contained 12 bases not matched to a gene. The CDR3 length is 16 residues. Germline lookup yields CDR1 SNHLY and CDR2 FYNNEI. The chain's CDR3 is CASSLTGTGGAGTQYF. The DNA of the CDR3 is TGTGCCAGCAGCCTGACAGGGACAGGGGGCGCGGGGACCCAGTACTTC.

This clonotype was seen repeatedly, ten times or more. This chain joins TRBV14 and TRBJ2-7, with a weak D call TRBD2 (6 bases). V lost 0 bases, J lost 3 bases, and 12 bases lay in between. The V gene's germline CDR1 is SGHDN and CDR2 FVKESK. This CDR3 region has 15 residues. The CDR3 nucleotides read TGTGCCAGCAGCCAAGATCTAGCGAGACTCTACGAGCAGTACTTC. It yields the protein CASSQDLARLYEQYF. Using reference TRBV14 and TRBJ2-7 for the parts outside the CDR3, the full variable domain is EAGVTQFPSHSVIEKGQTVTLRCDPISGHDNLYWYRRVMGKEIKFLLHFVKESKQDESGMPNNRFLAERTGGTYSTLKVQPAELEDSGVYFCASSQDLARLYEQYFGPGTRLTVT.

This clonotype was recorded at least ten times. The J gene is TRBJ2-1, the V gene TRBV20-1, with D maybe TRBD2 (5 bases). The CDR3 loop spans 12 amino acids. Germline CDR1 is DFQATT and CDR2 is SNEGSKA (reference sequence). Trimming pared 8 bases from V and 6 bases from J, leaving 14 bases between. CDR3 amino acids: CSLRLPPNEQFF. The CDR3 nucleotides read TGCAGTCTTCGACTACCCCCCAATGAGCAGTTCTTC.

At least ten counts were recorded for this clonotype. The chain couples TRBV7-9 to TRBJ2-1; tentative D call: TRBD2 (5 bases). Per germline, CDR1 SEHNR and CDR2 FQNEAQ (reference sequence). Deletions cut 3 bases from V and 6 bases from J, with 15 bases between. The CDR3 sequence is 15 residues long. CDR3 sequence (DNA): TGTGCCAGCAGCTTTGGTCTTGGAGAGGGCAATGAGCAGTTCTTC. Residues: CASSFGLGEGNEQFF.

This clonotype was observed at least ten times. This chain uses TRBV20-1 with TRBJ1-5; 7 bases match TRBD1. V dropped 2 bases and J dropped 7; count of bases not matched to a gene: 5. From germline, CDR1 is DFQATT and CDR2 SNEGSKA (reference sequence). The CDR3 runs to 13 residues. The CDR3 reads CSARSGQAQPQHF. The CDR3 nucleotides are TGCAGTGCTAGATCTGGACAGGCCCAGCCCCAGCATTTT.

This clonotype was seen a few times. The genes are TRBV7-3 and TRBJ2-1; TRBD2 matches 7 bases. Germline CDR1 reads SGHTA; CDR2 reads FQGTGA. J lost 0 bases, V lost 0 bases, and 2 bases had no gene match. This CDR3 is 16 amino acids long. CDR3 nucleotides: TGTGCCAGCAGCTTAACCCGCGGGAGCTCCTACAATGAGCAGTTCTTC. Its protein product is CASSLTRGSSYNEQFF.

This clonotype was recorded at least ten times. CDR3 sequence reads: CASSPASGSYNEQFF. The CDR3 DNA reads as TGTGCCAGCAGTCCTGCTAGCGGGTCCTACAATGAGCAGTTCTTC. The chain combines TRBV28 with TRBJ2-1; 8 bases fit TRBD2. Germline CDR1 is MDHEN and CDR2 is SYDVKM. The length of the CDR3 is 15 residues. V lost 5 bases, J lost 1 base, and 4 bases stayed unmatched.

This clonotype was seen at least ten times. J is TRBJ2-7 and V is TRBV3-1; 8 nucleotides match TRBD2. This CDR3 has 15 amino acids. The V and J ends lost 4 bases and 5 bases, in that order; junction bases with no gene match: 10. Germline V gene lookup returns CDR1 LGHDT and CDR2 YNNKEL (reference sequence). As DNA, the CDR3 is TGTGCCAGCAGCCCGACCGGGACTAGTCCGGACGAGCAGTACTTC. Translating gives CASSPTGTSPDEQYF.

This clonotype was counted ten times or more. The chain joins TRBV5-6 to TRBJ1-2; D is unresolved. V lost 3 bases, J lost 7 bases, and 10 bases lay in between. Germline CDR1 is SGHDT and CDR2 is YYEEEE. This CDR3 is 12 amino acids long. The DNA for the CDR3 is TGTGCCAGCAGCTCCCCGCCCCGTGGCTACACCTTC. Its protein product is CASSSPPRGYTF.

This clonotype was counted ten times or more. This chain joins TRBV7-2 and TRBJ2-4, with TRBD1 as a possible D gene (5 bases). The CDR3 has 14 amino acids. CDR1 and CDR2 (germline): SGHTA, FQGNSA. The germline V and J ends were trimmed by 4 bases and 8 bases, with 15 bases remaining between them. CDR3 nucleotide sequence: TGTGCCAGCAGCTATGAGTCAGGGCCAGACATTCAGTACTTC. Amino acid sequence: CASSYESGPDIQYF.

This clonotype has ten or more counts. This rearrangement joins TRBV20-1 to TRBJ2-1; D is unresolved. Germline V lookup: CDR1 DFQATT, CDR2 SNEGSKA (reference sequence). This CDR3 comprises 13 residues. The ends were cut back, 0 bases at V and 9 bases at J, with 12 bases in the middle. The CDR3 loop is CSARDPARGEQFF. The CDR3 nucleotides read TGCAGTGCTAGAGATCCCGCTCGAGGTGAGCAGTTCTTC.

The sample holds many counts of this clonotype. This chain joins TRBV28 and TRBJ1-1; TRBD1 might be the D (6 bases). The V end was cut by 3 bases, the J end by 4 bases, with 9 bases between. This CDR3 is built from 13 residues. Per germline, CDR1 MDHEN and CDR2 SYDVKM. The CDR3 DNA follows: TGTGCCAGCAGTTTTCCCAGGGGCACTGAAGCTTTCTTT. Residues: CASSFPRGTEAFF.

This chain connects TRBV28 to TRBJ2-1; 10 bases are a match to TRBD2. With 5 bases clipped from V and 7 bases from J, the junction kept 5 bases outside the gene matches. The CDR3 extends over 14 amino acids. Germline CDR1 reads MDHEN; CDR2 reads SYDVKM. As DNA, the CDR3 is TGTGCCAGCAGTCGACGGACTAGCGGAAATGAGCAGTTCTTC. This gives the protein CASSRRTSGNEQFF. The whole variable domain, filled in from reference TRBV28 and TRBJ2-1, reads DVKVTQSSRYLVKRTGEKVFLECVQDMDHENMFWYRQDPGLGLRLIYFSYDVKMKEKGDIPEGYSVSREKKERFSLILESASTNQTSMYLCASSRRTSGNEQFFGPGTRLTVL.

The chain links TRBV6-2 or TRBV6-3 to TRBJ2-5; the D is unclear. This CDR3 spans 11 amino acids. From germline, CDR1 is MNHEY and CDR2 SVGEGT. Trimming removed 7 bases at V and 4 bases at J, with 7 bases between. The CDR3 nucleotides are TGTGCCAGCATTTCTGGAGAGACCCAGTACTTC. This encodes CASISGETQYF.

In its sample, this clonotype was seen many times. The J gene is TRBJ2-4, the V gene TRBV7-2; D is possibly TRBD1 or TRBD2 (5 bases each). The CDR3 sequence is 18 residues long. V lost 0 bases and J lost 1, with 16 bases in between. Looked up from germline, CDR1 is SGHTA and CDR2 is FQGNSA. The CDR3 sequence is CASSLAARETGAKNIQYF. Written as DNA, the CDR3 is TGTGCCAGCAGCTTAGCCGCCAGGGAGACGGGGGCCAAAAACATTCAGTACTTC.

This clonotype was counted many times. The V call is TRBV5-1, the J call TRBJ1-5; 9 bases fit TRBD1. The length of the CDR3 is 14 residues. CDR1 and CDR2 from the germline V gene are SGHRS and YFSETQ. The V segment lost 2 bases and the J segment 6 bases; nucleotides outside the gene matches: 3. DNA for the CDR3: TGCGCCAGCAGCTTACAGGGGGCGAGTCAGCCCCAGCATTTT. The encoded protein is CASSLQGASQPQHF. The full variable domain, completed using reference TRBV5-1 and TRBJ1-5, is KAGVTQTPRYLIKTRGQQVTLSCSPISGHRSVSWYQQTPGQGLQFLFEYFSETQRNKGNFPGRFSGRQFSNSRSEMNVSTLELGDSALYLCASSLQGASQPQHFGDGTRLSIL.

This clonotype was recorded many times. The chain is built from TRBV28 and TRBJ2-1; TRBD2 agrees at 9 bases. There are 18 residues in the CDR3. Germline V lookup: CDR1 MDHEN, CDR2 SYDVKM. The V and J ends lost 2 bases and 0 bases, in that order; junction bases with no gene match: 8. DNA of the CDR3: TGTGCCAGCAGTTTAGACCTAGCGGGATCGAGCTCCTACAATGAGCAGTTCTTC. Translating gives CASSLDLAGSSSYNEQFF. Combining the CDR3 with reference TRBV28 and TRBJ2-1 gives the whole variable domain DVKVTQSSRYLVKRTGEKVFLECVQDMDHENMFWYRQDPGLGLRLIYFSYDVKMKEKGDIPEGYSVSREKKERFSLILESASTNQTSMYLCASSLDLAGSSSYNEQFFGPGTRLTVL.

This clonotype showed up many times. The rearrangement uses TRBV5-1 and TRBJ2-1, with 8 bases lining up with TRBD1. V lost 5 bases and J lost 6; bases outside the gene matches: 7. The V gene's germline CDR1 is SGHRS and CDR2 YFSETQ. The CDR3 loop spans 14 amino acids. In nucleotides, the CDR3 is TGCGCCAGCAGGCAAGGGACAGGAGGCAATGAGCAGTTCTTC. Translating it yields CASRQGTGGNEQFF.

In this sample, this clonotype turned up many times. V gene TRBV5-1 combines with J gene TRBJ2-7, with 9 nucleotides matching TRBD1. V gave up 3 bases and J gave up 2 bases; unmatched junction bases: 6. Germline lookup yields CDR1 SGHRS and CDR2 YFSETQ. The CDR3 runs to 15 residues. CDR3 sequence reads: CASSSTGDRAYEQYF. The DNA for the CDR3 is TGCGCCAGCAGCTCAACAGGGGACAGGGCCTACGAGCAGTACTTC.

In its sample, this clonotype was seen many times. The rearrangement links TRBV6-5 to TRBJ1-1; TRBD1 agrees at 8 bases. CDR1 and CDR2 from the germline V gene are MNHEY and SVGAGI. The CDR3 is made up of 17 amino acids. V gave up 7 bases and J gave up 5 bases; unmatched junction bases: 18. DNA of the CDR3: TGTGCCAGCACCAAAACCGGGACAGGTCCCTTGAGGACTGAAGCTTTCTTT. The encoded protein is CASTKTGTGPLRTEAFF.

This clonotype was detected ten times or more. The CDR3 spells CATSDTSTGGSYNEQFF. The DNA for the CDR3 is TGTGCCACCAGTGATACATCGACAGGGGGCTCCTACAATGAGCAGTTCTTC. This chain joins TRBV24-1 and TRBJ2-1; 9 bases align to TRBD1. This CDR3 region has 17 residues. With V trimmed by 3 bases and J by 0 bases, 5 bases remained unmatched. The germline CDR1 and CDR2 sequences are KGHDR and SFDVKD.

This clonotype was detected many times. The rearrangement joins TRBV20-1 to TRBJ2-7; 12 nucleotides match TRBD2. The CDR3 length is 14 residues. Germline lookup yields CDR1 DFQATT and CDR2 SNEGSKA (reference sequence). Trimming took 4 bases from V and 4 from J; bases not matched to a gene: 5. The CDR3 reads CSAILAGGRYEQYF. CDR3 nucleotides: TGCAGTGCTATACTAGCGGGAGGTCGGTACGAGCAGTACTTC.

In its sample, this clonotype was seen many times. The chain is built from TRBV9 and TRBJ2-7; D not certain. The CDR3 loop spans 15 amino acids. V was shortened by 0 bases and J by 6 bases, with 16 bases between the two germline ends. From germline, CDR1 is SGDLS and CDR2 YYNGEE. CDR3 sequence: CASSVGGLVNSEQYF. The DNA for the CDR3 is TGTGCCAGCAGCGTAGGGGGTCTAGTTAACTCCGAGCAGTACTTC.

About this clonotype: Being one base from a much bigger clone, this may be a read error. This chain uses TRBV12-3 or TRBV12-4 with TRBJ1-6; possibly TRBD1 for D (6 bases). The CDR3 extends over 14 amino acids. For the CDR3, the DNA is TGTGTCAGCAGGTCACTCGGGGGCCCTTCCCCCCTCCACTTT. It codes for CVSRSLGGPSPLHF.

This clonotype was counted many times. The chain combines TRBV6-2 or TRBV6-3 with TRBJ2-1; 15 bases map to TRBD2. Germline V gene lookup returns CDR1 MNHEY and CDR2 SVGEGT. J gave up 4 bases and V 5 bases, and 15 bases lay outside the gene matches. The CDR3 is 20 residues long. The CDR3: CASSRRTSGRGIRSYNEQFF. DNA of the CDR3: TGTGCCAGCAGTCGGAGGACTAGCGGGAGGGGGATCAGGTCTTACAATGAGCAGTTCTTC.

This clonotype was observed at least ten times. The rearrangement joins TRBV5-1 to TRBJ2-1, with 14 bases identical to TRBD2. The J segment lost 9 bases and the V segment lost 4 bases, leaving 12 bases of the junction unmatched. This CDR3 has 17 amino acids. Germline loops: CDR1 SGHRS, CDR2 YFSETQ. CDR3 loop: CASSLWGGTSGSFEQFF. CDR3 coding DNA: TGCGCCAGCAGCCTGTGGGGTGGGACTAGCGGGAGCTTTGAGCAGTTCTTC.

This clonotype was seen ten or more times. This sequence joins TRBV29-1 and TRBJ2-2; D call uncertain. Germline-derived CDR1 and CDR2 are SQVTM and ANQGSEA. This CDR3 has 14 amino acids. The V gene lost 5 bases and the J gene lost 1 base, with 11 bases spanning the gap. The CDR3 sequence is CSVRRLENTGELFF. The DNA for the CDR3 is TGCAGCGTTCGAAGGCTTGAGAACACCGGGGAGCTGTTTTTT.

This clonotype came up many times. The V call is TRBV5-1, the J call TRBJ1-2; 9 nucleotides line up with TRBD1. The junction had 4 bases not matched to a gene; V was cut back by 4 bases and J by 0 bases. CDR1 and CDR2 from the germline V gene are SGHRS and YFSETQ. The CDR3 is 15 amino acids. The DNA for the CDR3 is TGCGCCAGCAGCGTCCGACAGGGGGCTAACTATGGCTACACCTTC. It codes for CASSVRQGANYGYTF.